The 9 T cell receptor beta chains given below trace back to one sample, sequenced in a study of radiation and T cells in renal cell carcinoma. The sample's time point: baseline pretreatment blood. This sample's treatment: 15 Gy SBRT to primary tumor, nephrectomy 4 weeks later. This table comes from immunoSEQ multiplex PCR, and its TCRdb copy is limited to in-frame clones, with some not included. The sample has roughly 120,000 clones; roughly 80% are singletons. The starting material was blood, obtained from a patient whose treatment included radiotherapy and nephrectomy. The receptors here all came from a woman aged 55-70 years with renal cell carcinoma.

The V gene is TRBV6-1, the J gene TRBJ2-7, with D unresolved. This CDR3 comprises 13 residues. The V gene's germline CDR1 is MNHNS and CDR2 SASEGT. Trimming stripped 4 bases from V and 6 bases from J, with 13 bases between. The CDR3, as DNA: TGTGCCAGCAGTGCCTCAGCTAAATCCGAGCAGTACTTC. Protein sequence: CASSASAKSEQYF.

This clone was found once. This chain connects TRBV19 to TRBJ1-2, with 7 positions matching TRBD1. V lost 8 bases to trimming and J lost 5 bases; unmatched junction nucleotides: 14. This CDR3 has 15 amino acids. The germline CDR1 and CDR2 sequences are LNHDA and SQIVND (reference sequence). The CDR3 here is CASGQTGFGGYGYTF. Here the CDR3 DNA reads TGTGCCAGTGGGCAGACAGGGTTCGGAGGATATGGCTACACCTTC.

V and J are TRBV6-5 and TRBJ2-7; TRBD2 agrees at 11 bases. The germline V gene encodes CDR1 MNHEY and CDR2 SVGAGI. This CDR3 is built from 15 residues. The J segment lost 3 bases and the V segment lost 6 bases, leaving 7 bases of the junction unmatched. CDR3 in amino acids: CASRAGGLADYEQYF. The CDR3 nucleotides are TGTGCCAGCAGGGCCGGGGGACTAGCGGACTACGAGCAGTACTTC.

The chain uses TRBV6-6 and TRBJ1-1; D not resolved. This CDR3 has 14 amino acids. Germline V gene lookup returns CDR1 MNHNY and CDR2 SVGAGI (reference sequence). The V gene lost 2 bases and the J gene lost 3 bases, with 10 bases spanning the gap. CDR3 sequence (DNA): TGTGCCAGCAGTTACGGACCGGGAGACACTGAAGCTTTCTTT. It yields the protein CASSYGPGDTEAFF.

This chain links TRBV11-2 with TRBJ1-6, with 9 bases fitting TRBD1. The germline CDR1 and CDR2 sequences are SGHAT and FQNNGV. V was clipped by 5 bases and J by 9 bases; unmatched bases: 8. This CDR3 contains 15 residues. CDR3 sequence reads: CASSPITGGTSPLHF. CDR3 bases: TGTGCCAGCAGCCCAATTACAGGGGGCACTTCACCCCTCCACTTT.

The chain couples TRBV5-4 to TRBJ2-7; the match to TRBD2 covers 8 bases. The CDR3 is made up of 14 amino acids. J lost 0 bases, V lost 1 base, and 0 bases had no gene match. Germline CDR1 is SGHNT and CDR2 is YYREEE (reference sequence). The CDR3 loop is CASSLSGSSYEQYF. For the CDR3, the DNA is TGTGCCAGCAGCTTGAGCGGGAGCTCCTACGAGCAGTACTTC.

The CDR3 region is CASSDRMTNTGELFF. CDR3 coding DNA: TGTGCCAGCAGCGACAGGATGACGAACACCGGGGAGCTGTTTTTT. The chain uses TRBV5-4 and TRBJ2-2, with D possibly being TRBD1 (6 bases). V lost 4 bases and J 0 bases, leaving 10 bases between the germline ends. CDR1 and CDR2 (germline): SGHNT, YYREEE (reference sequence). The CDR3 is 15 amino acids. The full variable domain, with the rest looked up from reference TRBV5-4 and TRBJ2-2, is ETGVTQSPTHLIKTRGQQVTLRCSSQSGHNTVSWYQQALGQGPQFIFQYYREEENGRGNFPPRFSGLQFPNYSSELNVNALELDDSALYLCASSDRMTNTGELFFGEGSRLTVL.

The genes are TRBV9 and TRBJ1-1; D gene ambiguous. The V end was cut by 2 bases, the J end by 6 bases, with 5 bases between. Germline lookup yields CDR1 SGDLS and CDR2 YYNGEE. This CDR3 is 11 amino acids long. The CDR3 is CASSVSPEAFF. The CDR3 nucleotides read TGTGCCAGCAGCGTGTCTCCTGAAGCTTTCTTT.

This clone was seen a few times. The chain is built from TRBV30 and TRBJ2-7, with 7 bases fitting TRBD1. Trimming removed 4 bases from V and 2 bases from J; junction bases left unmatched: 8. The CDR3 contains 14 residues. The germline V gene encodes CDR1 GTSNPN and CDR2 SVGIG (reference sequence). DNA for the CDR3: TGTGCCTGGAATCCCGGGACAGCAACCTACGAGCAGTACTTC. It codes for CAWNPGTATYEQYF.